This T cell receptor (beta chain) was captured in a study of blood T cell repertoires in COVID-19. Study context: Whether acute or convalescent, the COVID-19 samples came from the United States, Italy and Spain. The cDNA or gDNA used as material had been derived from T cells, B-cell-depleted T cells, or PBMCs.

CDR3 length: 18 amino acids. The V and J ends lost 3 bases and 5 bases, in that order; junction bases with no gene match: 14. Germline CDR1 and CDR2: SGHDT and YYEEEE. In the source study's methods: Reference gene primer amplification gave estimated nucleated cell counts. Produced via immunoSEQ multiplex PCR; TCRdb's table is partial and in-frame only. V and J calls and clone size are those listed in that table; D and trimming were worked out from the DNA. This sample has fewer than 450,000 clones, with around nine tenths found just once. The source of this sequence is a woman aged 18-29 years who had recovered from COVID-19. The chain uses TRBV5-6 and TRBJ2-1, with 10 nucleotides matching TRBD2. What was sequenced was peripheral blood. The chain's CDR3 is CASSSGGLAGDFNNEQFF. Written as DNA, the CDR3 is TGTGCCAGCAGCTCTGGAGGGCTAGCGGGAGACTTTAACAATGAGCAGTTCTTC.